Each of the 25 T cell receptor beta chains below was sequenced from the same sample in a study of cytomegalovirus exposure and HLA in healthy donors. In the PCR, 60 Vbeta and 13 Jbeta primers were used. Sequenced by immunoSEQ multiplex PCR; TCRdb stores in-frame clones only, minus some. The repertoire has roughly 100,000 clones, approximately 78% of them found once; the top ten carry 1.5% to 2%. Sequencing input: PBMCs. All receptors come from a woman aged 40 to 55 in good health and CMV-seronegative.

The V call is TRBV10-2, the J call TRBJ2-7; TRBD2 agrees at 9 bases. The CDR3 loop spans 14 amino acids. The germline V gene has CDR1 WSHSY and CDR2 SAAADI. J was trimmed by 4 bases and V by 7 bases; bases with no gene match: 8. This CDR3 reads CASNLAGEKYEQYF. CDR3 nucleotide sequence: TGCGCCAGCAACTTAGCGGGAGAAAAATACGAGCAGTACTTC.

This clone has a single count. The chain uses TRBV11-2 and TRBJ1-6; the D gene is possibly TRBD1 (6 bases). Germline V lookup: CDR1 SGHAT, CDR2 FQNNGV. Trimming cost V 0 bases and J 10 bases, with 16 bases left between them. This CDR3 spans 16 amino acids. CDR3: CASSLDLRTDSSPLHF. The DNA of the CDR3 is TGTGCCAGCAGCTTAGACCTTAGGACAGACAGCTCACCCCTCCACTTT.

V usage is TRBV28 and J usage is TRBJ1-3; D ambiguous. Germline assignment: CDR1 MDHEN and CDR2 SYDVKM. The length of the CDR3 is 13 residues. V dropped 9 bases and J dropped 4 bases, with 13 bases sitting between them. The CDR3 is CASPTPSGNTIYF. CDR3 DNA: TGTGCCAGTCCGACACCGTCCGGAAACACCATATATTTT.

The chain uses TRBV9 and TRBJ2-7, with D perhaps matching TRBD1 (5 bases). Germline V CDR1 and CDR2: SGDLS, YYNGEE. Trimming removed 3 bases from V and 3 bases from J, with 13 bases in between. The CDR3 covers 14 residues. CDR3 nucleotide sequence: TGTGCCAGCAGCGCACCCGCCAGGGACTACGAGCAGTACTTC. Its translation is CASSAPARDYEQYF.

This clone showed up just a few times. J is TRBJ2-3 and V is TRBV19, with D uncertain. V dropped 4 bases and J dropped 6 bases, with 11 bases sitting between them. The CDR3 is 13 residues long. Germline loops: CDR1 LNHDA, CDR2 SQIVND (reference sequence). The CDR3 protein is CASSTVLLDTQYF. The DNA of the CDR3 is TGTGCCAGTAGTACAGTCCTGTTGGATACGCAGTATTTT.

The rearrangement joins TRBV28 to TRBJ2-3; tentatively, D is TRBD1 (6 bases). The CDR3 length is 15 residues. Germline V gene data show CDR1 as MDHEN and CDR2 as SYDVKM. V lost 4 bases and J 2 bases, leaving 13 bases between the germline ends. The CDR3 coding sequence is TGTGCCAGCAGTTCGCGGCAGGGGCCCACAGATACGCAGTATTTT. This translates into CASSSRQGPTDTQYF.

This clone was counted a few times. V gene TRBV9 combines with J gene TRBJ2-1; TRBD1 is a possible D gene (6 bases). Germline V gene lookup returns CDR1 SGDLS and CDR2 YYNGEE. The CDR3 totals 15 residues. V was trimmed by 2 bases and J by 7 bases, leaving 16 bases between them. Here the CDR3 reads CASSVGTIHTNEQFF. In nucleotides, the CDR3 is TGTGCCAGCAGCGTTGGGACAATCCATACAAATGAGCAGTTCTTC.

The CDR3 here is CASSLTSGRAPYNEQFF. In DNA form, the CDR3 reads TGTGCCAGCAGTTTAACTAGCGGGAGGGCCCCCTACAATGAGCAGTTCTTC. The chain combines TRBV27 with TRBJ2-1, with TRBD2 identical over 13 bases. CDR1 and CDR2 from the germline V gene are MNHEY and SMNVEV (reference sequence). J lost 2 bases, V lost 2 bases, and 3 bases had no gene match. The CDR3 is 17 residues long.

The chain employs TRBV28 and TRBJ1-5; perhaps TRBD1 as D (6 bases). This CDR3 contains 15 residues. With 3 bases removed from V and 2 bases from J, the gap between germline ends came to 11 bases. Per germline, CDR1 MDHEN and CDR2 SYDVKM. The CDR3 nucleotides are TGTGCCAGCAGTTTTGGGGGCGGTGGCAATCAGCCCCAGCATTTT. It encodes CASSFGGGGNQPQHF.

The chain combines TRBV7-2 with TRBJ2-2; no clear D. V lost 3 bases and J lost 1, with 6 bases in between. There are 14 residues in the CDR3. Germline CDR1 SGHTA, CDR2 FQGNSA. The CDR3 here is CASSFPQNTGELFF. CDR3 bases: TGTGCCAGCAGCTTTCCCCAGAACACCGGGGAGCTGTTTTTT.

This chain uses TRBV11-2 with TRBJ1-2; D may be TRBD1 (5 bases). This CDR3 spans 17 amino acids. Germline V gene lookup returns CDR1 SGHAT and CDR2 FQNNGV. V was pared by 4 bases and J by 5 bases, with 23 bases between. DNA of the CDR3: TGTGCCAGCAGCTCTCAGCTTAGTCCCAGGGCGTCTTATGGCTACACCTTC. Translation gives CASSSQLSPRASYGYTF.

The chain employs TRBV4-1 and TRBJ2-1; D is perhaps TRBD1 (6 bases). CDR1 MGHRA and CDR2 YSYEKL come from the germline V gene. The CDR3 has 15 residues. Trimming shortened V by 6 bases and J by 4 bases, and 16 bases separated the two germline ends. The CDR3: CASSRDNPAYNEQFF. The CDR3 DNA sequence: TGCGCCAGCAGTCGGGACAATCCGGCGTACAATGAGCAGTTCTTC.

The chain carries TRBV4-3 and TRBJ2-2; D is possibly TRBD1 (7 bases). Germline V gene lookup returns CDR1 LGHNA and CDR2 YSLEER. The V end lost 1 base, the J end lost 3 bases, and 15 bases lay between the germline ends. CDR3 size: 17 residues. CDR3 amino acids: CASSQAGGGEDTGELFF. CDR3 DNA: TGCGCCAGCAGCCAAGCCGGAGGGGGCGAGGACACCGGGGAGCTGTTTTTT.

The count of this clone is one. The chain's CDR3 is CASTYRAGDTQYF. Here the CDR3 DNA reads TGTGCCAGCACCTATAGGGCGGGAGATACGCAGTATTTT. This chain connects TRBV7-2 to TRBJ2-3; D is possibly TRBD2 (5 bases). V dropped 7 bases and J dropped 5 bases, with 13 bases sitting between them. Germline CDR1 is SGHTA and CDR2 is FQGNSA. CDR3 size: 13 residues.

The CDR3 reads CASSLVRTGGTEAFF. The CDR3 bases are TGTGCCAGCAGCTTAGTACGGACAGGGGGCACTGAAGCTTTCTTT. This sequence joins TRBV11-2 and TRBJ1-1; 10 nucleotides align to TRBD1. The CDR3 is 15 residues long. CDR1 is SGHAT, CDR2 FQNNGV, per germline. V shed 1 base and J 4 bases; nucleotides not matched to a gene: 3.

About this clone itself: Other DNA sequences of this sample code for an identical CDR3. The rearrangement links TRBV5-8 to TRBJ2-1, with D maybe TRBD2 (5 bases). CDR1 and CDR2 from the germline V gene are SGHTS and YDEGEE. This CDR3 has 13 amino acids. Trimming took 1 base from V and 6 from J, leaving 8 bases between them. The CDR3 spells CASSLTSRNEQFF. Here the CDR3 DNA reads TGTGCCAGCAGCTTGACTAGTCGCAATGAGCAGTTCTTC.

This rearrangement joins TRBV28 to TRBJ2-5, with a possible D match to TRBD2 (6 bases). Between the trimmed V and J ends, which lost 3 bases and 5 bases, there was a span of 25 bases. From germline, CDR1 is MDHEN and CDR2 SYDVKM. The CDR3 consists of 18 residues. The CDR3 is CASSFPTGTGGGMETQYF. In DNA form, the CDR3 reads TGTGCCAGCAGTTTCCCAACAGGAACAGGTGGGGGGATGGAGACCCAGTACTTC.

The J gene is TRBJ2-3, the V gene TRBV29-1, with a tentative D call TRBD2 (5 bases). With 4 bases removed from V and 0 bases from J, the gap between germline ends came to 11 bases. Germline V gene lookup returns CDR1 SQVTM and CDR2 ANQGSEA. The CDR3 is 14 amino acids. CDR3 amino acids: CSVGFGLSTDTQYF. Written as DNA, the CDR3 is TGCAGCGTTGGATTCGGACTCAGCACAGATACGCAGTATTTT.

As regards this clone: The identical CDR3 is also encoded by other nucleotide sequences in the sample. V usage is TRBV4-3 and J usage is TRBJ2-3; D remains ambiguous. The V end lost 0 bases, the J end lost 6 bases, and 13 bases lay between the germline ends. Germline-derived CDR1 and CDR2 are LGHNA and YSLEER. The CDR3 consists of 15 residues. The CDR3 nucleotides read TGCGCCAGCAGCCAAGACCGCGGCGGCGCTGATACGCAGTATTTT. It codes for CASSQDRGGADTQYF.

The chain uses TRBV6-5 and TRBJ2-7, with 13 bases lining up with TRBD2. This CDR3 has 14 amino acids. Germline-derived CDR1 and CDR2 are MNHEY and SVGAGI. With 6 bases clipped from V and 5 bases from J, the junction kept 4 bases outside the gene matches. The CDR3 reads CASRTSGRLNEQYF. As DNA, the CDR3 is TGTGCCAGCAGGACTAGCGGGAGGCTTAACGAGCAGTACTTC.

V and J are TRBV27 and TRBJ2-3, with a tentative D call TRBD1 (5 bases). Germline V gives CDR1 MNHEY, CDR2 SMNVEV (reference sequence). The ends were cut back, 11 bases at V and 2 bases at J, with 23 bases in the middle. This CDR3 has 16 amino acids. This chain's CDR3 is CAGPIFKGLVTDTQYF. CDR3 coding DNA: TGTGCCGGCCCAATTTTTAAGGGGCTAGTCACAGATACGCAGTATTTT.

This rearrangement joins TRBV11-2 to TRBJ1-1; maybe TRBD1 (5 bases). The germline V gene has CDR1 SGHAT and CDR2 FQNNGV. V shed 6 bases and J shed 5 bases, with 16 bases lying between them. The CDR3 is 14 residues long. In DNA, the CDR3 is TGTGCCAGCAGGGAGTTGGGGGGTGTAACTGAAGCTTTCTTT. This codes for CASRELGGVTEAFF.

The rearrangement uses TRBV18 and TRBJ2-7; TRBD1 agrees at 7 bases. With V trimmed by 2 bases and J by 7 bases, 2 bases remained unmatched. The CDR3 runs 12 residues. Germline V CDR1 and CDR2: KGHSH, LQKENI. The CDR3 loop reads CASSPRQGEQYF. CDR3 DNA: TGTGCCAGCTCACCAAGACAGGGAGAGCAGTACTTC.

The V and J genes are TRBV7-2 and TRBJ2-3; possibly TRBD1 for D (5 bases). The CDR3 has 17 residues. Per the germline V gene, CDR1 is SGHTA and CDR2 is FQGNSA. Trimming pared 8 bases from V and 9 bases from J, leaving 30 bases between. This CDR3 is CASSPGQGYPFGWTQYF. As DNA, the CDR3 is TGTGCCAGCTCGCCCGGACAAGGGTACCCCTTCGGCTGGACGCAGTATTTT.

The chain links TRBV7-9 to TRBJ2-7; perhaps TRBD1 as D (5 bases). The CDR3 covers 12 residues. Germline CDR1 SEHNR, CDR2 FQNEAQ (reference sequence). V shed 4 bases and J shed 4 bases, with 8 bases lying between them. CDR3 protein: CASSWTLYEQYF. Here the CDR3 DNA reads TGTGCCAGCAGCTGGACACTTTACGAGCAGTACTTC.